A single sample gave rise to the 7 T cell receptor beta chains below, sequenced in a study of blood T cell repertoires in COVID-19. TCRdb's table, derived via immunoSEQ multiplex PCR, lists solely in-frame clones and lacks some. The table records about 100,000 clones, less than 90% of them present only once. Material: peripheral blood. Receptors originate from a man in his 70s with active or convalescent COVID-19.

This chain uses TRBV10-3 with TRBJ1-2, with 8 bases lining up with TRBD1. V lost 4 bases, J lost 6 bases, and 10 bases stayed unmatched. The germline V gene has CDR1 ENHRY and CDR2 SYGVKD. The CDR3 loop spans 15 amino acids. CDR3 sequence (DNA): TGTGCCATCAGTGGACCCCAGACAGGGGTGGATGGCTACACCTTC. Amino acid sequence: CAISGPQTGVDGYTF.

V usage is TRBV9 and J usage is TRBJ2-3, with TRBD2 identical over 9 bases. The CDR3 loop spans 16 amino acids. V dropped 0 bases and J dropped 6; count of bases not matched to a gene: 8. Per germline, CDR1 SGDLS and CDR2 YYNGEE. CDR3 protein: CASSVVGSSGVDTQYF. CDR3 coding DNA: TGTGCCAGCAGCGTAGTCGGGTCTAGCGGGGTCGATACGCAGTATTTT.

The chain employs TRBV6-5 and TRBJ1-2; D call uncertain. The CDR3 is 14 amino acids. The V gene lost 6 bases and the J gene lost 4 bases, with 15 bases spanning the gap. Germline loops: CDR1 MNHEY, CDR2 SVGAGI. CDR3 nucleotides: TGTGCCAGCAGCTCCGGCGGGCGGTTCTATGGCTACACCTTC. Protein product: CASSSGGRFYGYTF.

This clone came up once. CDR3 in DNA: TGTGCCAGCGGCGTCGAGGCGGGGAGGGATGAGCAGTTCTTC. It codes for CASGVEAGRDEQFF. J is TRBJ2-1 and V is TRBV6-5, with 7 bases lining up with TRBD2. The J segment lost 8 bases and the V segment lost 8 bases, leaving 12 bases of the junction unmatched. CDR1 is MNHEY, CDR2 SVGAGI, per germline. The CDR3 covers 14 residues.

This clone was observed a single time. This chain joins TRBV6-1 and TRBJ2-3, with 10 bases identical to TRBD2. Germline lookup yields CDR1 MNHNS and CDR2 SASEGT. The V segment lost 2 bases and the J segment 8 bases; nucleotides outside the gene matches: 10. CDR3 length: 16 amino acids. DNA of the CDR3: TGTGCCAGCAGTGAAATGGAGCGGGGGGGATCAACTACGCAGTATTTT. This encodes CASSEMERGGSTTQYF.

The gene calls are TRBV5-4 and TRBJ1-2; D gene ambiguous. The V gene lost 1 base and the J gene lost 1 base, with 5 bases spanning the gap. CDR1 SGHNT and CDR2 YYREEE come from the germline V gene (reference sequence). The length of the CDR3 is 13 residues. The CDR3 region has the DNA TGTGCCAGCAGCTTGTACAGTAACTATGGCTACACCTTC. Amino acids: CASSLYSNYGYTF.

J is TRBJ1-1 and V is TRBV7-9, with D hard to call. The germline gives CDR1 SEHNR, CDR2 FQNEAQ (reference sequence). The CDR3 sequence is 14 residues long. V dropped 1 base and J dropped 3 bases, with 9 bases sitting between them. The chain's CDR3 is CASSLVSGYTEAFF. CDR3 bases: TGTGCCAGCAGCTTAGTGTCGGGATACACTGAAGCTTTCTTT.